The clone carrying this TCR beta chain appeared a single time. Antigen: not known. This record belongs to a study of cytomegalovirus exposure and HLA in healthy donors. Primers for the PCR totalled 60 Vbeta and 13 Jbeta. Profiled with immunoSEQ multiplex PCR; TCRdb holds only in-frame clones, not every one. The repertoire holds roughly 220,000 clones, with 82% as singletons. The CDR3 sequence is 13 residues long. Germline CDR1 is WNHNN and CDR2 is SYGVQD (reference sequence). The V end was cut by 4 bases, the J end by 7 bases, with 10 bases between. Study-wide findings and caveats: One later analysis reportedly identified an Asian-associated ancestry cluster that showed fewer N-insertions than the roughly 700-donor mean. It was only CMV serostatus that was available as immune exposure information. Roughly uniform depth of sequencing across donors was assumed in presence/absence analyses. Confirmation in vitro established that a few CMV-associated chains were specific for CMV antigens.

The sequencing sample was made of PBMCs. This TCR was recovered from a woman aged 40 to 50 in good health and CMV-seronegative. The chain combines TRBV10-1 with TRBJ2-2, with a tentative D call TRBD2 (5 bases). The CDR3 DNA reads TGCGCCAGCAGTGGATACCGGGACGGGGAGCTGTTTTTT. Translation gives CASSGYRDGELFF.